The clone carrying this TCR beta chain was observed a few times. Its antigen is not known. TCRdb reprocessed the reads via MiXCR and lists one record per CDR3 protein. The sample has 110,000 to 150,000 distinct CDR3 sequences, 32% seen once. This sample is drawn from a study of T cell repertoires in cytomegalovirus infection. The overall study: The authors relied on CMV epitopes, both recently identified HLA-C-restricted and well-studied HLA-B-restricted. Both CMV infection and a matching HLA type were indicated by public TCR beta signatures. Study-wide findings and caveats: The study identified carriers of CMV plus the relevant HLA from cumulative public TCR beta family frequency. The study found HLA-C-restricted CMV-specific TCR beta clonotypes dominating the ex vivo response.

Sequenced here: CD8+ T cells from cultured PBMCs, sampled from culture after CMV antigen stimulation. This clonotype was obtained from a human donor in good health (CMV status not recorded). Some clones in this sample may be carry-over from other donors' samples.

CDR3: CASSFRTEAFF. For the CDR3, the DNA is TGTGCCAGCAGCTTCCGCACTGAAGCTTTCTTT. V and J are TRBV11-2 and TRBJ1-1; D gene ambiguous. The germline V gene encodes CDR1 SGHAT and CDR2 FQNNGV. This CDR3 comprises 11 residues. V was clipped by 3 bases and J by 4 bases, with 3 bases between them.